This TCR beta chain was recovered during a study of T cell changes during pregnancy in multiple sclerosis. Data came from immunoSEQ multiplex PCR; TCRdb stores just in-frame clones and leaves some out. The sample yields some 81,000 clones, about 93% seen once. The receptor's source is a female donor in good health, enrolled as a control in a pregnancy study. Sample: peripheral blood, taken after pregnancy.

The CDR3 nucleotides read TGTGCCAGCAGCTTATCGGGGCAAGAGACCCAGTACTTC. Its protein product is CASSLSGQETQYF. The chain joins TRBV7-2 to TRBJ2-5, with a tentative D call TRBD2 (5 bases). The CDR3 runs 13 residues. The V end lost 2 bases, the J end lost 2 bases, and 6 bases lay between the germline ends. The germline V gene has CDR1 SGHTA and CDR2 FQGNSA.